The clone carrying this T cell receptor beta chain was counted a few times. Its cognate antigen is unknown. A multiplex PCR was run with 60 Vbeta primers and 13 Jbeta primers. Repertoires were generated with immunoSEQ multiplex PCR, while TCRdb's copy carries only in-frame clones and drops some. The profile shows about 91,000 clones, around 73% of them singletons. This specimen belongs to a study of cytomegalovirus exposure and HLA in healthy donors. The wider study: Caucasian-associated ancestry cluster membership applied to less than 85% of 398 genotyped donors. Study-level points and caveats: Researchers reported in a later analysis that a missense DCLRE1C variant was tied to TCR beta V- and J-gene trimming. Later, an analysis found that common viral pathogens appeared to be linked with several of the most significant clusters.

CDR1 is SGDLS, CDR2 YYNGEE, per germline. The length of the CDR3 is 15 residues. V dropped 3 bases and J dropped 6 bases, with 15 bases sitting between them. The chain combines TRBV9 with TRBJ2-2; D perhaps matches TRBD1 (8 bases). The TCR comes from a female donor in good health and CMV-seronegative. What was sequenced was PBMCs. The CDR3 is CASSARTGRAGELFF. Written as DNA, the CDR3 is TGTGCCAGCAGCGCAAGGACAGGGAGGGCCGGGGAGCTGTTTTTT.